This T cell receptor beta chain was captured in a study of blood T cell repertoires in COVID-19. Study in general: COVID-19 samples from acute and convalescent phases originated in the United States, Italy and Spain. Sample material is recorded as cDNA or gDNA derived from T cells, B-cell-depleted T cells, or PBMCs.

Germline V gene lookup returns CDR1 KGHSH and CDR2 LQKENI. CDR3 size: 16 residues. Trimming took 3 bases from V and 4 from J; bases not matched to a gene: 8. The method was immunoSEQ multiplex PCR; TCRdb's version includes in-frame clones alone and lacks a portion of them. This table has around 59,000 clones, more than 60% appearing once. V gene TRBV18 combines with J gene TRBJ2-1; 8 bases are a match to TRBD2. The receptor was isolated from a woman aged 50 to 65 with active or convalescent COVID-19. The sequencing input was peripheral blood. The CDR3 sequence is CASSPFVTSGYNEQFF. Written as DNA, the CDR3 is TGTGCCAGCTCACCTTTCGTCACTAGCGGTTACAATGAGCAGTTCTTC.